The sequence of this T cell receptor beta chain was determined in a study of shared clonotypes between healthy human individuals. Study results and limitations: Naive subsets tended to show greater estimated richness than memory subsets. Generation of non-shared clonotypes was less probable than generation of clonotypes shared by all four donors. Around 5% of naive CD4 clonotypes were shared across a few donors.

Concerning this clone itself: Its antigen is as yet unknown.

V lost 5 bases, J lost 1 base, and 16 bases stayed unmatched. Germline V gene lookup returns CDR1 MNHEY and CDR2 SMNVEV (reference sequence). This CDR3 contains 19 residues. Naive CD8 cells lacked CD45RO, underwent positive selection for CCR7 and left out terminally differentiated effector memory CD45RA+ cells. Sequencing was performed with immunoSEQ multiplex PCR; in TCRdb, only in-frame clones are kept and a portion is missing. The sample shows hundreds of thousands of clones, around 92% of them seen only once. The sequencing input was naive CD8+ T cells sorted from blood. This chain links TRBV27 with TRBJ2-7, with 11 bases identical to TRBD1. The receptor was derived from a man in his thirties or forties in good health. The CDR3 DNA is TGTGCCAGCAGTCCAGGCGGGGACAGGGGGTACGCGGGGTCCTACGAGCAGTACTTC. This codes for CASSPGGDRGYAGSYEQYF.